Ten or more counts support the clone carrying this T cell receptor beta chain. Its antigen is unidentified. The treatment here: PENTA 11 planned treatment interruption arm or continuous ART arm. This CDR3 is built from 14 residues. Trimming removed 0 bases from V and 6 bases from J, with 9 bases in between. Germline CDR1 SGHAT, CDR2 FQNNGV. RNA-based 3' RACE libraries used unique molecular identifiers. MiXCR, applied by TCRdb to the 3' RACE reads, yields one record per CDR3 protein. The sample contains about 40,000 distinct CDR3 sequences, 5% to 8% of which appear only once. These data are taken from a study of HIV-infected children after antiretroviral therapy interruption. Study observations and caveats: The Gini coefficient of naive CD4+ repertoires rose, returning to baseline by 3 years.

This chain connects TRBV11-2 to TRBJ2-4; D remains unclear. The sequenced sample was CD45RA+ CD4+ T cells from PBMCs, pooled from several time points, obtained from a donor given antiretroviral therapy, either interrupted or continuous. Subset indicated: naive CD4+ CD45RA+ CD45RO- T cells. This TCR came from a pool of human donors with HIV. CDR3 DNA: TGTGCCAGCAGCTTAGATCTTATAGGAAACATTCAGTACTTC. Translated: CASSLDLIGNIQYF. Full variable domain (outside the CDR3, taken from reference TRBV11-2 and TRBJ2-4): EAGVAQSPRYKIIEKRQSVAFWCNPISGHATLYWYQQILGQGPKLLIQFQNNGVVDDSQLPKDRFSAERLKGVDSTLKIQPAKLEDSAVYLCASSLDLIGNIQYFGAGTRLSVL.